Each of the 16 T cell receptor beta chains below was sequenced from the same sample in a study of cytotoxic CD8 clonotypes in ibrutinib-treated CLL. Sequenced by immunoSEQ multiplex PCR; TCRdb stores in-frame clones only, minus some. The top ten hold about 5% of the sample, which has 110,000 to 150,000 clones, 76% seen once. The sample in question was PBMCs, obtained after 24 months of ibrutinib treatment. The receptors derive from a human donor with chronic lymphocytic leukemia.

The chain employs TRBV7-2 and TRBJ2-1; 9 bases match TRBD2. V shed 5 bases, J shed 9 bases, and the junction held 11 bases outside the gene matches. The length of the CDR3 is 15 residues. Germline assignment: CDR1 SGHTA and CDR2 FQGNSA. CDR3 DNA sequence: TGTGCCAGCAGCCCCCAAGCTAGCGGGATGGGTGAGCAGTTCTTC. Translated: CASSPQASGMGEQFF.

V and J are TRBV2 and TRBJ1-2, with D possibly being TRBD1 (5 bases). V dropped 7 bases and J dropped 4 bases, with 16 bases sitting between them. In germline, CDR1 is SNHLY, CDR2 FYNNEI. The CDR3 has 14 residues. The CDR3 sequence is CASNSGRVGYGYTF. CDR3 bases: TGTGCCAGCAATTCAGGCAGGGTGGGCTATGGCTACACCTTC.

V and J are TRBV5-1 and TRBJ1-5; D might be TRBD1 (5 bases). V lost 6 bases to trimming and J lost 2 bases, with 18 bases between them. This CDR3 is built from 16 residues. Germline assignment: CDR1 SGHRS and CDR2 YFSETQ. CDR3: CASNSKLGGGNQPQHF. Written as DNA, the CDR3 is TGCGCCAGCAACTCGAAACTCGGGGGTGGCAATCAGCCCCAGCATTTT.

The CDR3 DNA reads as TGTGCCAGCAGTTTAGGGGGTAGGCGGGTCGAGCAGTACTTC. Translation gives CASSLGGRRVEQYF. The J gene is TRBJ2-7, the V gene TRBV27, with D possibly called TRBD1 or TRBD2 (5 bases each). V lost 2 bases and J lost 6, with 14 bases in between. The length of the CDR3 is 14 residues. The germline gives CDR1 MNHEY, CDR2 SMNVEV (reference sequence).

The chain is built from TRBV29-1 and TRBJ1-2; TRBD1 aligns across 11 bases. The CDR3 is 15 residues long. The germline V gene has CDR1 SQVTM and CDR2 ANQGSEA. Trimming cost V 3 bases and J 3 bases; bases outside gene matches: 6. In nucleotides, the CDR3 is TGCAGCGTTGAGAGGGGACAGGGGGGTCACTATGGCTACACCTTC. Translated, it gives CSVERGQGGHYGYTF.

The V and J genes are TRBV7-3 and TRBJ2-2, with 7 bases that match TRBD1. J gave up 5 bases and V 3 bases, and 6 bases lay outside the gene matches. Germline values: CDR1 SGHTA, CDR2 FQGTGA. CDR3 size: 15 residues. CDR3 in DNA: TGTGCCAGCAGCTTGAAAGGGGGCCGAACCGGGGAGCTGTTTTTT. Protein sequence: CASSLKGGRTGELFF.

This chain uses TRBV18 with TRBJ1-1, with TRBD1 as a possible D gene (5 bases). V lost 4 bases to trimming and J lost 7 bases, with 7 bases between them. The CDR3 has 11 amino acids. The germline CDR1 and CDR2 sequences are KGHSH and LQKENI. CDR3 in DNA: TGTGCCAGCTCACGGGACGGTGAAGCTTTCTTT. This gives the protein CASSRDGEAFF.

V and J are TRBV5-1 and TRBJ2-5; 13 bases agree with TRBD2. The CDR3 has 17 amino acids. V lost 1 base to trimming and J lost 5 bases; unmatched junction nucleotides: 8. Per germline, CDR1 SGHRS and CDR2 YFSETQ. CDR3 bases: TGCGCCAGCAGCTTGCCGCGACTAGCGGGGGGTTTGGAGACCCAGTACTTC. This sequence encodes CASSLPRLAGGLETQYF.

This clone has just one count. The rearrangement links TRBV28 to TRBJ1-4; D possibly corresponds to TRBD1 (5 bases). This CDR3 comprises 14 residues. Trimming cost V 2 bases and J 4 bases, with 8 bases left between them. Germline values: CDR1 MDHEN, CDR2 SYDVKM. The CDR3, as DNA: TGTGCCAGCAGTTTACGTGGGGGTAATGAAAAACTGTTTTTT. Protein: CASSLRGGNEKLFF.

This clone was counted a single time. The CDR3 spells CASSLGRDSEKAFF. The CDR3 DNA sequence: TGTGCCAGCAGCTTAGGGCGGGACAGTGAAAAAGCTTTCTTT. The genes are TRBV7-9 and TRBJ1-1, with 7 bases lining up with TRBD1. Per germline, CDR1 SEHNR and CDR2 FQNEAQ (reference sequence). The CDR3 runs 14 residues. V lost 1 base, J lost 9 bases, and 8 bases stayed unmatched.

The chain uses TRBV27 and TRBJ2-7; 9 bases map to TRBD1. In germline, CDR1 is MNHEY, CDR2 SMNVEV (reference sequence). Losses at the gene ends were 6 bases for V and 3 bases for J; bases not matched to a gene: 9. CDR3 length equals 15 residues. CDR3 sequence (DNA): TGTGCCAGCAGGGACCCAACAGGGGGCGTCTACGAGCAGTACTTC. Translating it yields CASRDPTGGVYEQYF.

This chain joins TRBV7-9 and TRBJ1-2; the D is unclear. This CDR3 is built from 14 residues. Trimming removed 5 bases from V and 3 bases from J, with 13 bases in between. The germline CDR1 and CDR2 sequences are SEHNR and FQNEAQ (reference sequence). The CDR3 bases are TGTGCCAGCAGCCCCGTGGCAGGACACTATGGCTACACCTTC. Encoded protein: CASSPVAGHYGYTF.

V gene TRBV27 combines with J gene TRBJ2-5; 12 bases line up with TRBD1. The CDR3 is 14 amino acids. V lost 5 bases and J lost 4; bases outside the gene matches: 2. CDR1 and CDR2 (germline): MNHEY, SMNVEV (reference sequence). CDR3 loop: CASSRDRGLETQYF. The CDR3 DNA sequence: TGTGCCAGCAGTCGGGACAGGGGGCTAGAGACCCAGTACTTC.

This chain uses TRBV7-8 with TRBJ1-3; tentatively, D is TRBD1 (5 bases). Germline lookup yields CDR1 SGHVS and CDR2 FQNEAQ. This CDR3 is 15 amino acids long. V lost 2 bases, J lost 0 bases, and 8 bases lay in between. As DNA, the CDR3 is TGTGCCAGCAGCTTAACGAGGGGCTCTGGAAACACCATATATTTT. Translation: CASSLTRGSGNTIYF.

CDR3 in DNA: TGTGCCAGCAGCTTAACATGGCGGGAGACAGGACTCTATGGCTACACCTTC. Encoded protein: CASSLTWRETGLYGYTF. This chain uses TRBV7-9 with TRBJ1-2, with D possibly being TRBD1 (6 bases). Per germline, CDR1 SEHNR and CDR2 FQNEAQ (reference sequence). The CDR3 sequence is 17 residues long. Deletions cut 2 bases from V and 4 bases from J, with 20 bases between.

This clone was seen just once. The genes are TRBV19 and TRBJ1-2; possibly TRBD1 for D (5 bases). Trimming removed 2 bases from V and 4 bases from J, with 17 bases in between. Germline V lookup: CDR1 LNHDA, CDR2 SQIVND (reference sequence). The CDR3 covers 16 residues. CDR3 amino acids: CASSIPRGTLRYGYTF. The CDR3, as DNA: TGTGCCAGTAGTATACCGAGGGGAACTCTTCGCTATGGCTACACCTTC.